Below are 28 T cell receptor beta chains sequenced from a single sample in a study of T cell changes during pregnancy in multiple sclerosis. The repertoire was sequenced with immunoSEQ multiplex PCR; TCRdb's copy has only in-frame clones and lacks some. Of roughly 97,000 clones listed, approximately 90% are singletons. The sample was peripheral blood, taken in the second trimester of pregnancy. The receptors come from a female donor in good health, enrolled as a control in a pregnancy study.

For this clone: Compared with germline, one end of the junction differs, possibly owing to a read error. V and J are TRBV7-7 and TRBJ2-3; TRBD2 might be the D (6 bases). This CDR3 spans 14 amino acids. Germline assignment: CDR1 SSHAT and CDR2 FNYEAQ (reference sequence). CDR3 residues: CASSSGTSTDTQYF. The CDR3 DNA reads TGTGCTAGCAGCTCCGGGACTAGCACAGATACGCAGTATTTT.

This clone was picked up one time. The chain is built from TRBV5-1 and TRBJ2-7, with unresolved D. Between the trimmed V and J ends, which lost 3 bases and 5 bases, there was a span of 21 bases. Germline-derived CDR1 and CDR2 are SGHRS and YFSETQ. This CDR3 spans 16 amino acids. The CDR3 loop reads CASSSARSNAIHEQYF. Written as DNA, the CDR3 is TGCGCCAGCAGCTCCGCGAGGTCAAACGCGATCCACGAGCAGTACTTC.

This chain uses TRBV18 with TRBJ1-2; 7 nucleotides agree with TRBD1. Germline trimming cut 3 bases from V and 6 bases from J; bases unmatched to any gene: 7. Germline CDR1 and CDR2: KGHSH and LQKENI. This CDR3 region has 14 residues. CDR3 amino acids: CASSPPQGGDGYTF. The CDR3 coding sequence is TGTGCCAGCTCACCTCCCCAGGGGGGAGATGGCTACACCTTC.

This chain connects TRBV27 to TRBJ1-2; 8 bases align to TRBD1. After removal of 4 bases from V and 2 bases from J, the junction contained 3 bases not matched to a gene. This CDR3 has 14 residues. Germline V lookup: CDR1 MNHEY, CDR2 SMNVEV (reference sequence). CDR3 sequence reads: CASSYRGENYGYTF. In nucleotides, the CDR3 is TGTGCCAGCAGTTACAGGGGGGAAAACTATGGCTACACCTTC.

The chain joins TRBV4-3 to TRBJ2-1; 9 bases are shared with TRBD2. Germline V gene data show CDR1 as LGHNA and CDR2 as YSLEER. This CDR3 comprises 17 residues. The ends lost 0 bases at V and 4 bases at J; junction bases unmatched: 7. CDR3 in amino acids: CASSQDLGTSSYNEQFF. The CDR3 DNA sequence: TGCGCCAGCAGCCAAGATTTGGGGACTAGCTCTTACAATGAGCAGTTCTTC.

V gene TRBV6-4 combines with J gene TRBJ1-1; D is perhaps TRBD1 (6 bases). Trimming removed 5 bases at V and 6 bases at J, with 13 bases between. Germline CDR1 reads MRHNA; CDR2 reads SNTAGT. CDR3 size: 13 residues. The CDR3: CASSSKQGSEAFF. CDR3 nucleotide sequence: TGTGCCAGCAGTTCCAAACAGGGTTCTGAAGCTTTCTTT.

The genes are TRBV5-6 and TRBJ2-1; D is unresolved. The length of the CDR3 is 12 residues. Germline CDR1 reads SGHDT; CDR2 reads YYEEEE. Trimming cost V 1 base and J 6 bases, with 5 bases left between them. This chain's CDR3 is CASSLLGNEQFF. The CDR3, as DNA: TGTGCCAGCAGCTTGCTCGGCAATGAGCAGTTCTTC.

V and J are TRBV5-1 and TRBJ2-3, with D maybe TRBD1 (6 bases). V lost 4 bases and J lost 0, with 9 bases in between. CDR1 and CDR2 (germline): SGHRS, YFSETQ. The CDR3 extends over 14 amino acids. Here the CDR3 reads CASSLGTSTDTQYF. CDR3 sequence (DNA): TGCGCCAGCAGCCTTGGGACAAGCACAGATACGCAGTATTTT. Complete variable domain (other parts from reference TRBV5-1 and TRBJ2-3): KAGVTQTPRYLIKTRGQQVTLSCSPISGHRSVSWYQQTPGQGLQFLFEYFSETQRNKGNFPGRFSGRQFSNSRSEMNVSTLELGDSALYLCASSLGTSTDTQYFGPGTRLTVL.

CDR3 bases: TGCGCCAGCAGCTTGGGCGGAGTTATCCGTTATGGCTACACCTTC. Its protein product is CASSLGGVIRYGYTF. This chain links TRBV5-1 with TRBJ1-2; D remains unclear. The V gene's germline CDR1 is SGHRS and CDR2 YFSETQ. The CDR3 length is 15 residues. With 0 bases removed from V and 5 bases from J, the gap between germline ends came to 14 bases.

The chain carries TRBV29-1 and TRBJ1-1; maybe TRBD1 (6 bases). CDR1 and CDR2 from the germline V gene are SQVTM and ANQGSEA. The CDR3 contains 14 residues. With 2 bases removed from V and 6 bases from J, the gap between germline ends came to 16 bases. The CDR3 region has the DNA TGCAGCGTTGAAAACAGGGAGTCGGGCGCTGAAGCTTTCTTT. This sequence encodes CSVENRESGAEAFF.

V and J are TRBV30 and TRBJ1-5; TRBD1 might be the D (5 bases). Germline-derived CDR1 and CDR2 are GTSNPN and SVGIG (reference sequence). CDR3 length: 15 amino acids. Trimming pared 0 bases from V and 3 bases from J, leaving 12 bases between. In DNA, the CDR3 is TGTGCCTGGAGTGTACTTAACAGGCCCAATCAGCCCCAGCATTTT. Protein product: CAWSVLNRPNQPQHF.

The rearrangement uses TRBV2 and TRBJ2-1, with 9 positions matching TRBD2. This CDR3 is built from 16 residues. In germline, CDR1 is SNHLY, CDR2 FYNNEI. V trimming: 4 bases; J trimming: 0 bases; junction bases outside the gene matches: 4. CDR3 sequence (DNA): TGTGCCAGCAGTGGGAGCGGGGGGAGCTCCTACAATGAGCAGTTCTTC. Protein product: CASSGSGGSSYNEQFF.

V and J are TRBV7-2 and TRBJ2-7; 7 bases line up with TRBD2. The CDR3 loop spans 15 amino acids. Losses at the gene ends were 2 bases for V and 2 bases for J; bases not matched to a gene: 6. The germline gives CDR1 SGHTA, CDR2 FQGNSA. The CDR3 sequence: CASSLSSGDAYEQYF. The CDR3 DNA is TGTGCCAGCAGCTTATCTAGCGGTGATGCCTACGAGCAGTACTTC.

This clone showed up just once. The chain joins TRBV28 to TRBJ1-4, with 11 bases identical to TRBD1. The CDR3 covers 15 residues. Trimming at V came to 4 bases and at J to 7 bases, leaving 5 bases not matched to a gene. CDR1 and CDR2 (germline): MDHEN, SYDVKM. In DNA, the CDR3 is TGTGCCAGCAGTTCGGACAGGGGGCCGGGTGAAAAACTGTTTTTT. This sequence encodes CASSSDRGPGEKLFF.

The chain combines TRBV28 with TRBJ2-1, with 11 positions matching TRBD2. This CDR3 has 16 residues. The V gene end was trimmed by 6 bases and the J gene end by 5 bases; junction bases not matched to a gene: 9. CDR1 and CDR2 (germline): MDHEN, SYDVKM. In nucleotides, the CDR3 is TGTGCCAGCAGCGCGGTGACTAGCGGGACCCACAATGAGCAGTTCTTC. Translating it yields CASSAVTSGTHNEQFF.

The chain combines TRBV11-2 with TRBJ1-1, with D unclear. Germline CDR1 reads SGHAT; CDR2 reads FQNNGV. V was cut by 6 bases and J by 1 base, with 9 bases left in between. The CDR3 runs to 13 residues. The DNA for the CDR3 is TGTGCCAGCAGTTGGGCGCCGAACACTGAAGCTTTCTTT. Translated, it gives CASSWAPNTEAFF.

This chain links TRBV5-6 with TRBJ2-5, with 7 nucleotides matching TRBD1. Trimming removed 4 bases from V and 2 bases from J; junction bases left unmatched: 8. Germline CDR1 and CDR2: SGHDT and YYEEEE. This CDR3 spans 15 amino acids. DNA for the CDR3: TGTGCCAGCAGCCCGGATCCGGGACAGCAAGAGACCCAGTACTTC. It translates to CASSPDPGQQETQYF. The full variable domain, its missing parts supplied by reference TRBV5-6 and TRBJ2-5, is DAGVTQSPTHLIKTRGQQVTLRCSPKSGHDTVSWYQQALGQGPQFIFQYYEEEERQRGNFPDRFSGHQFPNYSSELNVNALLLGDSALYLCASSPDPGQQETQYFGPGTRLLVL.

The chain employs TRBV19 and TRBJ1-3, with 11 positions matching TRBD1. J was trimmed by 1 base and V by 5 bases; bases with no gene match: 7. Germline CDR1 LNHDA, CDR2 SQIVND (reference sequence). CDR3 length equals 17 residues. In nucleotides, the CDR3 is TGTGCCAGTAGTCGGACAGGGGGCAGGCGTTCTGGAAACACCATATATTTT. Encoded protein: CASSRTGGRRSGNTIYF.

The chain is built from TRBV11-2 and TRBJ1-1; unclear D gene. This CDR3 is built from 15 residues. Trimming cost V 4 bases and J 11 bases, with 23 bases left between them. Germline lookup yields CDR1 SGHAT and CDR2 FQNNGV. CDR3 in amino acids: CASSSRTGLLLTAFF. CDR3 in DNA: TGTGCCAGCAGCTCCCGGACCGGACTCCTCCTTACGGCTTTCTTT.

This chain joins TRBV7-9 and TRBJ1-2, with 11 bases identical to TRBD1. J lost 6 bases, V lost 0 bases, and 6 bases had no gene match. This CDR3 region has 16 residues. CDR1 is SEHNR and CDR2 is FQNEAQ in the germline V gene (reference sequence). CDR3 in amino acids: CASSLAAGTGGHGYTF. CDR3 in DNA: TGTGCCAGCAGCTTAGCGGCCGGGACAGGGGGTCATGGCTACACCTTC.

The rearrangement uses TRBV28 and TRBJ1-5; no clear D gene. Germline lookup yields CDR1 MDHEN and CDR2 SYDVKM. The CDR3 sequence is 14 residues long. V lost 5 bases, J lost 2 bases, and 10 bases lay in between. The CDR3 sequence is CASSPMAGNQPQHF. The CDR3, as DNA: TGTGCCAGCAGTCCCATGGCAGGCAATCAGCCCCAGCATTTT.

The CDR3 nucleotides are TGTGCCACCCGACCGGGACTCGGCTTTTACGAGCAGTACTTC. It is translated as CATRPGLGFYEQYF. The J gene is TRBJ2-7, the V gene TRBV27; TRBD2 might be the D (6 bases). CDR3 length: 14 amino acids. Per germline, CDR1 MNHEY and CDR2 SMNVEV (reference sequence). Trimming stripped 10 bases from V and 4 bases from J, with 20 bases between.

Written as DNA, the CDR3 is TGTGCCAGCAGCTCCCGTTCTCGGGGGGGTTTGACCGGGGAGCTGTTTTTT. Translation gives CASSSRSRGGLTGELFF. The chain uses TRBV9 and TRBJ2-2, with 8 bases matching TRBD2. Per germline, CDR1 SGDLS and CDR2 YYNGEE. V was pared by 4 bases and J by 5 bases, with 13 bases of the junction left unmatched. This CDR3 has 17 amino acids. Together with reference TRBV9 and TRBJ2-2, the CDR3 gives the full variable domain: DSGVTQTPKHLITATGQRVTLRCSPRSGDLSVYWYQQSLDQGLQFLIQYYNGEERAKGNILERFSAQQFPDLHSELNLSSLELGDSALYFCASSSRSRGGLTGELFFGEGSRLTVL.

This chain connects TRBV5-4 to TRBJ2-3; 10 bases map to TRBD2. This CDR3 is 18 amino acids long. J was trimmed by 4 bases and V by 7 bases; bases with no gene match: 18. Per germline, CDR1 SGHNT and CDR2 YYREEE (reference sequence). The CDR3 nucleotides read TGTGCCAGCGGAATCCTCGGAGGGGCTAGCGGGAGAGCAGATACGCAGTATTTT. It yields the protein CASGILGGASGRADTQYF.

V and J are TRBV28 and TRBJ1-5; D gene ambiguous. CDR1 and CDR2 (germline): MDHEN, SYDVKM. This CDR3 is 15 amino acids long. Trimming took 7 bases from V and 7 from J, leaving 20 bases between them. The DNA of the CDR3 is TGTGCCAGCACCCGAAGCGGGGTGAACGACCAGCCCCAGCATTTT. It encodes CASTRSGVNDQPQHF.

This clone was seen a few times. CDR3 sequence (DNA): TGTGCCAGTAAATCAGGGCCAGGCAATCAGCCCCAGCATTTT. Amino acid sequence: CASKSGPGNQPQHF. The chain couples TRBV19 to TRBJ1-5, with D possibly TRBD1 on 5 matching bases. Germline CDR1 is LNHDA and CDR2 is SQIVND (reference sequence). Trimming stripped 7 bases from V and 2 bases from J, with 12 bases between. The CDR3 is 14 amino acids.

CDR3 sequence: CASSLPVPNTGELFF. In DNA, the CDR3 is TGCGCCAGCAGCTTACCAGTACCTAACACCGGGGAGCTGTTTTTT. The chain recombines TRBV5-1 with TRBJ2-2, with unresolved D. V gave up 2 bases and J gave up 2 bases, with 10 bases separating them. The germline CDR1 and CDR2 sequences are SGHRS and YFSETQ. The CDR3 contains 15 residues. Based on the CDR3 plus reference TRBV5-1 and TRBJ2-2, the full variable domain is KAGVTQTPRYLIKTRGQQVTLSCSPISGHRSVSWYQQTPGQGLQFLFEYFSETQRNKGNFPGRFSGRQFSNSRSEMNVSTLELGDSALYLCASSLPVPNTGELFFGEGSRLTVL.

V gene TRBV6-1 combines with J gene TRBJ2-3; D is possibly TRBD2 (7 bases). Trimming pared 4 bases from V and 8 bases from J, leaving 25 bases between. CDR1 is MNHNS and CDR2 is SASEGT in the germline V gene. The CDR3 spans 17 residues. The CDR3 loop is CASSGFGQRGGSVTQYF. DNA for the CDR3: TGTGCCAGCAGTGGGTTTGGACAGAGGGGGGGTTCTGTTACGCAGTATTTT.